The T cell receptor (beta chain) under discussion was sequenced for a study of blood T cell repertoires in COVID-19. This CDR3 comprises 14 residues. V lost 2 bases to trimming and J lost 5 bases, with 13 bases between them. CDR1 and CDR2 (germline): MNHNS, SASEGT. Using immunoSEQ multiplex PCR, the repertoire was profiled, and TCRdb retains in-frame clones only, with some absent. The profile covers about 230,000 clones, with about 80% appearing a single time and 1.5% to 2% taken by the ten largest. Sequenced: PBMCs or T cells enriched from blood (not recorded which). This sequence joins TRBV6-1 and TRBJ2-7, with D possibly being TRBD2 (6 bases). The source is a man in his 60s who had recovered from COVID-19. The CDR3 sequence is CASSELRESHEQYF. The CDR3 nucleotides are TGTGCCAGCAGTGAACTACGGGAGTCCCACGAGCAGTACTTC.